This T cell receptor (beta chain) was documented in a study of blood T cell repertoires in COVID-19. On the study more broadly: Donors in the United States, Italy and Spain gave samples during acute or convalescent COVID-19.

Original data processing: Estimation of nucleated cell counts was performed using reference gene primer amplification. This table comes from immunoSEQ multiplex PCR, and its TCRdb copy is limited to in-frame clones, with some not included. D and trimming were read from the DNA, whereas the V and J calls and clone size are those reported in that table. Of around 30,000 clones in the sample, approximately 71% were seen once. The table lists this clone with a few counts. V dropped 1 base and J dropped 2 bases, with 12 bases sitting between them. CDR3 length: 16 amino acids. The germline gives CDR1 SGHTA, CDR2 FQGNSA.

This clonotype was sampled from an elderly man with active or convalescent COVID-19. Input material: peripheral blood. The chain is built from TRBV7-2 and TRBJ1-3, with D unclear. CDR3 amino acids: CASSLVAGSTGNTIYF. Here the CDR3 DNA reads TGTGCCAGCAGCTTAGTCGCGGGTAGCACTGGAAACACCATATATTTT.